Each of the 26 T cell receptor beta chains below was sequenced from the same sample in a study of human T cells and chemical hapten exposure (dated by TCRdb to about 2021). The method behind the library was RACE. Sequencer: NextSeq 500. Clones were called with MiXCR by TCRdb after fastp trimmed the public reads at Q25, and only in-frame beta chains were retained. All rows with the same CDR3 protein become a single entry with the most common DNA and genes. Recorded for this sample are some 96,000 distinct CDR3 sequences; roughly a tenth of them occurred a single time. The ten largest clonotypes hold around 2% of the sample. The sample's time point label is to be understood as: patch test 2, 6 weeks after DPC sensitization. According to the study, the label for this sample's treatment or condition signals: therapeutic diphenylcyclopropenone sensitization with weekly scalp DPC. This material consisted of whole blood, taken in connection with sensitization to the hapten diphenylcyclopropenone (DPC). Receptor source: a woman between 40 and 55 years old with alopecia areata. Some clones in this sample may be carry-over from other donors' samples.

V gene TRBV5-4 combines with J gene TRBJ2-7; D is possibly TRBD1 (6 bases). The CDR3 totals 15 residues. Trimming took off 1 base at V and 4 bases at J, with 15 bases between the two ends. Germline V CDR1 and CDR2: SGHNT, YYREEE (reference sequence). The CDR3 coding sequence is TGTGCCAGCAGCTTGCCTACACAGGGTCTATACGAGCAGTACTTC. Amino acid sequence: CASSLPTQGLYEQYF.

There are many counts of this clonotype. This sequence joins TRBV20-1 and TRBJ1-6; a weak D match, TRBD1 (6 bases). Trimming took 8 bases from V and 9 from J, leaving 20 bases between them. The CDR3 runs 14 residues. CDR1 and CDR2 (germline): DFQATT, SNEGSKA (reference sequence). The CDR3 region is CSPLSSRGGSPLHF. For the CDR3, the DNA is TGCAGTCCCCTCTCGTCCCGAGGGGGTTCACCCCTCCACTTT.

This clonotype was seen ten or more times. V gene TRBV7-9 combines with J gene TRBJ2-4; TRBD2 is a possible D gene (6 bases). This CDR3 has 17 residues. Per the germline V gene, CDR1 is SEHNR and CDR2 is FQNEAQ (reference sequence). V lost 2 bases and J lost 8, with 22 bases in between. In DNA form, the CDR3 reads TGTGCCAGCAGCTTACGGGACCCCTGGGTGCGCGGGGACATTCAGTACTTC. Translation gives CASSLRDPWVRGDIQYF.

This clonotype was counted at least ten times. CDR3 DNA: TGTGCCAGCAGTTACGAAGACAGCACCTACGAGCAGTACTTC. It encodes CASSYEDSTYEQYF. The chain joins TRBV6-2 or TRBV6-3 to TRBJ2-7, with a weak D call TRBD1 (5 bases). The ends were cut back, 2 bases at V and 2 bases at J, with 10 bases in the middle. There are 14 residues in the CDR3. Germline CDR1 MNHEY, CDR2 SVGEGT.

This clonotype was recorded many times. This CDR3 is CASRPTGGYGELFF. CDR3 sequence (DNA): TGTGCCAGCAGGCCAACAGGGGGCTACGGGGAGCTGTTTTTT. V and J are TRBV12-3 or TRBV12-4 and TRBJ2-2; 9 bases are a match to TRBD1. J gave up 7 bases and V 6 bases, and 6 bases lay outside the gene matches. There are 14 residues in the CDR3.

Ten or more counts support this clonotype. CDR3 bases: TGTGCCAGCAGTAAGCCGCGTAACAGTCGATGGGATTCACCCCTCCACTTT. Translation gives CASSKPRNSRWDSPLHF. The V gene is TRBV6-2 or TRBV6-3, the J gene TRBJ1-6; no reliable D call. The V and J ends lost 5 bases and 8 bases respectively, with 22 bases between them. This CDR3 spans 17 amino acids. CDR1 and CDR2 (germline): MNHEY, SVGEGT.

This clonotype was observed a handful of times. V gene TRBV9 combines with J gene TRBJ2-1, with a weak D call TRBD2 (5 bases). This CDR3 spans 15 amino acids. The V gene's germline CDR1 is SGDLS and CDR2 YYNGEE. V lost 0 bases and J lost 6, with 13 bases in between. CDR3 nucleotide sequence: TGTGCCAGCAGCGTAGTAGGAGGCCCCTTCAATGAGCAGTTCTTC. The encoded protein is CASSVVGGPFNEQFF.

The genes are TRBV28 and TRBJ1-2; 7 bases line up with TRBD1. CDR1 is MDHEN and CDR2 is SYDVKM in the germline V gene. The ends lost 6 bases at V and 5 bases at J; junction bases unmatched: 6. CDR3 size: 13 residues. The CDR3 region is CASRITGVYGYTF. CDR3 bases: TGTGCCAGCAGGATCACAGGGGTTTATGGCTACACCTTC.

The chain couples TRBV7-9 to TRBJ2-1, with 7 bases that match TRBD1. Germline trimming cut 3 bases from V and 14 bases from J; bases unmatched to any gene: 7. The CDR3 has 12 residues. Per the germline V gene, CDR1 is SEHNR and CDR2 is FQNEAQ (reference sequence). The CDR3 here is CASSFEPGTEFF. As DNA, the CDR3 is TGTGCCAGCAGCTTTGAGCCCGGGACAGAGTTCTTC.

This clonotype came up a few times. The chain links TRBV6-2 or TRBV6-3 to TRBJ2-3, with TRBD2 matching 7 bases. The CDR3 length is 14 residues. V shed 6 bases and J 1 base; nucleotides not matched to a gene: 4. Germline V gene sequence: CDR1 MNHEY, CDR2 SVGEGT. CDR3 sequence reads: CASRAAGRTDTQYF. CDR3 in DNA: TGTGCCAGCAGGGCAGCGGGGCGCACAGATACGCAGTATTTT.

There are a few counts of this clonotype. The genes are TRBV28 and TRBJ1-5; TRBD1 agrees at 8 bases. CDR3 length: 15 residues. Trimming cost V 6 bases and J 1 base; bases outside gene matches: 5. Germline CDR1 and CDR2: MDHEN and SYDVKM. CDR3 nucleotide sequence: TGTGCCAGCAGAGGGGGACAGGTCAGCAATCAGCCCCAGCATTTT. It is translated as CASRGGQVSNQPQHF.

The gene calls are TRBV2 and TRBJ2-1; D possibly corresponds to TRBD2 (6 bases). V lost 4 bases to trimming and J lost 9 bases, with 22 bases between them. This CDR3 comprises 16 residues. The germline V gene encodes CDR1 SNHLY and CDR2 FYNNEI. The CDR3 DNA is TGTGCCAGCAGTGTGGAGACTAGTTTTACTGGGAGTGAGCAGTTCTTC. This encodes CASSVETSFTGSEQFF. The variable domain in full, with the rest retrieved from reference TRBV2 and TRBJ2-1, is EPEVTQTPSHQVTQMGQEVILRCVPISNHLYFYWYRQILGQKVEFLVSFYNNEISEKSEIFDDQFSVERPDGSNFTLKIRSTKLEDSAMYFCASSVETSFTGSEQFFGPGTRLTVL.

This clonotype has a handful of counts. V and J are TRBV20-1 and TRBJ1-1, with a tentative D call TRBD1 (5 bases). The V end was cut by 0 bases, the J end by 3 bases, with 5 bases between. Germline-derived CDR1 and CDR2 are DFQATT and SNEGSKA (reference sequence). The length of the CDR3 is 12 residues. Written as DNA, the CDR3 is TGCAGTGCTAGAGAGACAGACACTGAAGCTTTCTTT. Its translation: CSARETDTEAFF.

The genes are TRBV28 and TRBJ1-6; D gene unclear. Trimming took 7 bases from V and 7 from J, leaving 17 bases between them. The germline gives CDR1 MDHEN, CDR2 SYDVKM. There are 15 residues in the CDR3. CDR3 residues: CASTKNDPRNSPLHF. DNA of the CDR3: TGTGCCAGCACCAAAAACGACCCCCGGAATTCACCCCTCCACTTT.

This clonotype was seen more than once but under ten times. This chain joins TRBV11-1 and TRBJ2-1; 9 nucleotides match TRBD1. The germline V gene has CDR1 SGHAT and CDR2 FQDESV (reference sequence). This CDR3 contains 14 residues. V lost 4 bases and J lost 4; bases outside the gene matches: 2. The CDR3 DNA is TGTGCCAGCAGCTCGGACAGGGGATACAATGAGCAGTTCTTC. Protein sequence: CASSSDRGYNEQFF.

Only a few counts were recorded for this clonotype. The V gene is TRBV5-1, the J gene TRBJ1-1, with D possibly being TRBD1 (5 bases). Deletions cut 4 bases from V and 1 base from J, with 8 bases between. Germline V gives CDR1 SGHRS, CDR2 YFSETQ. The CDR3 spans 13 residues. This chain's CDR3 is CASSRQRNTEAFF. CDR3 bases: TGCGCCAGCAGCCGACAGAGGAACACTGAAGCTTTCTTT.

The sample holds many counts of this clonotype. The J gene is TRBJ2-2, the V gene TRBV10-3; 7 bases agree with TRBD2. Germline CDR1 and CDR2: ENHRY and SYGVKD. V was pared by 5 bases and J by 1 base, with 4 bases of the junction left unmatched. The CDR3 has 15 residues. CDR3 loop: CAISRLAENTGELFF. The CDR3 nucleotides read TGTGCCATCAGTCGGCTAGCGGAGAACACCGGGGAGCTGTTTTTT.

This clonotype came up many times. The chain employs TRBV7-9 and TRBJ1-6; 8 bases line up with TRBD1. CDR1 is SEHNR and CDR2 is FQNEAQ in the germline V gene (reference sequence). The CDR3 runs to 15 residues. Trimming at V came to 5 bases and at J to 7 bases, leaving 7 bases not matched to a gene. The CDR3 reads CASSDQGARNSPLHF. The CDR3 DNA follows: TGTGCCAGCAGCGATCAGGGGGCTCGAAATTCACCCCTCCACTTT.

The rearrangement uses TRBV30 and TRBJ1-5, with 8 positions matching TRBD1. The CDR3 runs to 16 residues. CDR1 is GTSNPN and CDR2 is SVGIG in the germline V gene (reference sequence). Germline trimming cut 0 bases from V and 5 bases from J; bases unmatched to any gene: 9. The chain's CDR3 is CAWSVRSQGAHQPQHF. The CDR3 nucleotides read TGTGCCTGGAGTGTAAGGTCCCAGGGGGCTCATCAGCCCCAGCATTTT. The whole variable domain, remainder taken from reference TRBV30 and TRBJ1-5, is SQTIHQWPATLVQPVGSPLSLECTVEGTSNPNLYWYRQAAGRGLQLLFYSVGIGQISSEVPQNLSASRPQDRQFILSSKKLLLSDSGFYLCAWSVRSQGAHQPQHFGDGTRLSIL.

This clonotype was seen at least ten times. The J gene is TRBJ1-1, the V gene TRBV20-1, with unresolved D. V gave up 3 bases and J gave up 0 bases, with 8 bases separating them. The CDR3 is made up of 13 amino acids. Looked up from germline, CDR1 is DFQATT and CDR2 is SNEGSKA (reference sequence). This CDR3 reads CSASRQLNTEAFF. The CDR3 coding sequence is TGCAGTGCTAGTCGGCAGCTGAACACTGAAGCTTTCTTT.

The gene calls are TRBV13 and TRBJ2-7; no clear D. V lost 2 bases to trimming and J lost 0 bases, with 8 bases between them. This CDR3 comprises 14 residues. Germline lookup yields CDR1 PRHDT and CDR2 FYEKMQ (reference sequence). The CDR3 loop is CASSLPTSSYEQYF. Here the CDR3 DNA reads TGTGCCAGCAGCTTACCCACGAGCTCCTACGAGCAGTACTTC.

The table lists this clonotype with many counts. This chain links TRBV25-1 with TRBJ1-5, with D uncertain. V lost 3 bases to trimming and J lost 6 bases, with 6 bases between them. CDR1 and CDR2 from the germline V gene are MGHDK and SYGVNS. CDR3 size: 12 residues. The CDR3 region has the DNA TGTGCCAGCAGTGAGTTGGGTCAGCCCCAGCATTTT. This codes for CASSELGQPQHF.

This clonotype has more than one count but fewer than ten. The CDR3 DNA follows: TGTGCCAGCAGTTTTGGACAGGGTCGGGGCAATGAGCAGTTCTTC. Translation: CASSFGQGRGNEQFF. V is TRBV12-3 or TRBV12-4 and J is TRBJ2-1; 8 bases agree with TRBD1. V lost 3 bases, J lost 6 bases, and 7 bases stayed unmatched. The CDR3 loop spans 15 amino acids.

As concerns this clonotype: Just one base apart from a much larger clone, this may be a read error. This chain uses TRBV11-2 with TRBJ2-7; D unresolved. This CDR3 region has 14 residues. Germline V CDR1 and CDR2: SGHAT, FQNNGV. The CDR3 DNA reads TGTGCCGGCAGCTTAGAGCACAGTAACTACGAGCAGTACTTC. Amino acid sequence: CAGSLEHSNYEQYF.

This clonotype was counted many times. The rearrangement joins TRBV5-1 to TRBJ2-7, with 13 bases aligning to TRBD2. The V gene end was trimmed by 4 bases and the J gene end by 0 bases; junction bases not matched to a gene: 7. This CDR3 spans 17 amino acids. The germline V gene encodes CDR1 SGHRS and CDR2 YFSETQ. CDR3 DNA sequence: TGCGCCAGCAGCGTCTCGACTAGCGGGAGGAACTCCTACGAGCAGTACTTC. It is translated as CASSVSTSGRNSYEQYF.

This clonotype was recorded many times. The chain carries TRBV12-3 or TRBV12-4 and TRBJ2-3; no definite D call. V was trimmed by 8 bases and J by 2 bases, leaving 8 bases between them. The CDR3 has 12 amino acids. CDR3 protein: CASGGVTDTQYF. As DNA, the CDR3 is TGTGCCAGCGGTGGAGTCACAGATACGCAGTATTTT.